This T cell receptor beta chain was identified in a study of shared clonotypes between healthy human individuals. Study-wide findings and caveats: Rarefaction analysis demonstrated incomplete sorted-subset sequencing notwithstanding large depth.

Profiled with immunoSEQ multiplex PCR; TCRdb holds only in-frame clones, not every one. The table lists more than 1,200,000 clones, 98% of them singletons. Comments on this clone: No antigen is known for it.

The donors, healthy adults who were HIV-negative, had experienced no recent acute infections or vaccinations. Sequencing was done on a sample of naive CD4+ T cells sorted from blood. Subset defined: CD45RA+ positively selected. This clonotype was obtained from a man in his thirties or forties in good health.

Here the CDR3 DNA reads TGTGCCTGGAGGAATAGCGGGGGGGAGACCCAGTACTTC. Its translation: CAWRNSGGETQYF. The V gene is TRBV30, the J gene TRBJ2-5, with TRBD2 matching over 10 bases. The V and J ends lost 3 bases and 5 bases, in that order; junction bases with no gene match: 3. This CDR3 comprises 13 residues. Germline assignment: CDR1 GTSNPN and CDR2 SVGIG (reference sequence).